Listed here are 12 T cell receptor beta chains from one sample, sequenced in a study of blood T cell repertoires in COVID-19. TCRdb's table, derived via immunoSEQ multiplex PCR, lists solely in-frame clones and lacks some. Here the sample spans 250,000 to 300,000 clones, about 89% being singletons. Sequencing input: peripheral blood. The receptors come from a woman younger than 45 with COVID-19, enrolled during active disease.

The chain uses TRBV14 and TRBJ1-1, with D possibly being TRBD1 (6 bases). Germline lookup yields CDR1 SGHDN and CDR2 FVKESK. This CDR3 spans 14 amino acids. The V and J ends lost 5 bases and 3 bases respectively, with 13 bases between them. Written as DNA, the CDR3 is TGTGCCAGCAGCAGTACAGGGTCGGACACTGAAGCTTTCTTT. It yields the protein CASSSTGSDTEAFF.

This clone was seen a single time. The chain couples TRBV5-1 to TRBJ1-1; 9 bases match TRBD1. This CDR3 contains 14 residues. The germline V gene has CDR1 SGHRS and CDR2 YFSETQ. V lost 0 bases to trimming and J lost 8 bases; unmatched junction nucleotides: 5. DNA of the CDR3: TGCGCCAGCAGCTTGGATCCCGGGACAGGGGAAGCTTTCTTT. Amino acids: CASSLDPGTGEAFF.

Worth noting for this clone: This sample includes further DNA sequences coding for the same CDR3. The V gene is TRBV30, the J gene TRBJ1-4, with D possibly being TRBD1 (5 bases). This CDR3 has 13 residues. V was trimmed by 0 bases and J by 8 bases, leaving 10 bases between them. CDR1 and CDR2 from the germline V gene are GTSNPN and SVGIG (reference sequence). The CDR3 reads CAWSVQGGEKLFF. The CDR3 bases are TGTGCCTGGAGTGTTCAGGGAGGAGAAAAACTGTTTTTT. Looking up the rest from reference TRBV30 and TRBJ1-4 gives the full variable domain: SQTIHQWPATLVQPVGSPLSLECTVEGTSNPNLYWYRQAAGRGLQLLFYSVGIGQISSEVPQNLSASRPQDRQFILSSKKLLLSDSGFYLCAWSVQGGEKLFFGSGTQLSVL.

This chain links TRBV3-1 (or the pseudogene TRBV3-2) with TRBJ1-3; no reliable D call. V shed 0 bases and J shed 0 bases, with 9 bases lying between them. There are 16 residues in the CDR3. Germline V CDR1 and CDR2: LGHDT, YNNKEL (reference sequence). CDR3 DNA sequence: TGTGCCAGCAGCCAAGATCGGGTCCCCTCTGGAAACACCATATATTTT. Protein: CASSQDRVPSGNTIYF.

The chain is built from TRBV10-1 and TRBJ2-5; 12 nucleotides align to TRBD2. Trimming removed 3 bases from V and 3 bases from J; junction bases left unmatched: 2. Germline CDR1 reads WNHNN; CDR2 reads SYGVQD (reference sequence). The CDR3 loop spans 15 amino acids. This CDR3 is CASSDPSGGEETQYF. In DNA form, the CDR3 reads TGCGCCAGCAGTGACCCTAGCGGGGGGGAAGAGACCCAGTACTTC.

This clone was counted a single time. The DNA of the CDR3 is TGCGCCAGCAGCTTCAGGGCGGACTCCTACAATGAGCAGTTCTTC. It codes for CASSFRADSYNEQFF. V usage is TRBV5-1 and J usage is TRBJ2-1, with D tentatively TRBD1 (5 bases). Germline-derived CDR1 and CDR2 are SGHRS and YFSETQ. The CDR3 has 15 residues. V lost 2 bases, J lost 0 bases, and 9 bases lay in between.

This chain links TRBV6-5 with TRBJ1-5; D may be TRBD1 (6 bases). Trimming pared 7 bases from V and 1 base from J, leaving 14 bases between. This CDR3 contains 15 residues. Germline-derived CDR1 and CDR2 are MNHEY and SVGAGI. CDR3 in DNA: TGTGCCAGCACCAAGGGGGGGGGAAGCAATCAGCCCCAGCATTTT. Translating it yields CASTKGGGSNQPQHF.

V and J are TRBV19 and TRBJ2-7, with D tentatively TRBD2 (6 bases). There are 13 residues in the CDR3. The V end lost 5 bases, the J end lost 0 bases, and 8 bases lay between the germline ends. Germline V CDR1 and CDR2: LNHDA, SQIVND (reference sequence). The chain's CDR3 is CASSPGDSYEQYF. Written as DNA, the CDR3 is TGTGCCAGTAGTCCGGGGGACTCCTACGAGCAGTACTTC.

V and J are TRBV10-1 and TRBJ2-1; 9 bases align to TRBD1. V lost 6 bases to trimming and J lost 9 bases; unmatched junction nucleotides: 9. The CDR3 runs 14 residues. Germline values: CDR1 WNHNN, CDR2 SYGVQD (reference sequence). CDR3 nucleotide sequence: TGCGCCAGCAGCCGGGACAGGGCGGAGGGTGAGCAGTTCTTC. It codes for CASSRDRAEGEQFF.

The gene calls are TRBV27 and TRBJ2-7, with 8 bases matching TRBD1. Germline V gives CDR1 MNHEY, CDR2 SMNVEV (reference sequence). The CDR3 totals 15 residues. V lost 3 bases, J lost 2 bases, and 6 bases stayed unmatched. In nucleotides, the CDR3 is TGTGCCAGCAGTTTTTCAGGGGGCAGGGCCTACGAGCAGTACTTC. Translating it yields CASSFSGGRAYEQYF.

Here the CDR3 DNA reads TGCGCCAGCAGCTCGGGGAGTATTGAAAACACTGAAGCTTTCTTT. Its protein product is CASSSGSIENTEAFF. The J gene is TRBJ1-1, the V gene TRBV5-1; D is undetermined. Trimming pared 3 bases from V and 2 bases from J, leaving 14 bases between. CDR3 length equals 15 residues. Germline lookup yields CDR1 SGHRS and CDR2 YFSETQ.

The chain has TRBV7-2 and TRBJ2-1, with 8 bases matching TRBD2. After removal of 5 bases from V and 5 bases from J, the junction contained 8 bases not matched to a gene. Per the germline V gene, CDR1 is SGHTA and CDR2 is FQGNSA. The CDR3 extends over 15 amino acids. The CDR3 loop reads CASSLPGLVNNEQFF. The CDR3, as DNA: TGTGCCAGCAGCCTCCCGGGACTAGTCAACAATGAGCAGTTCTTC. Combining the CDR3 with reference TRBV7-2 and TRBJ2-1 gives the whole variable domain GAGVSQSPSNKVTEKGKDVELRCDPISGHTALYWYRQSLGQGLEFLIYFQGNSAPDKSGLPSDRFSAERTGGSVSTLTIQRTQQEDSAVYLCASSLPGLVNNEQFFGPGTRLTVL.